Listed below are T cell receptor beta chains from one sample, sequenced in a study of cytomegalovirus exposure and HLA in healthy donors. Data came from immunoSEQ multiplex PCR; TCRdb stores just in-frame clones and leaves some out. Of under 150,000 clones in the sample, roughly 79% were seen once. Sequencing used PBMCs. The receptors come from a woman aged 25 to 39 in good health and CMV-seronegative. Both conserved end residues are part of each CDR3. Each record gives: CDR3 protein, CDR3 DNA, D gene, J gene, clone size, V gene. D genes are given only for firm matches. A clone size is listed for some rows: how often the clone was seen (once, few, many), or a class if it is expanded.

cdr3_aa: CASSLDRGQPQHF; cdr3_nt: TGTGCCAGCAGCCTAGACCGGGGTCAGCCCCAGCATTTT; d_call: .; j_call: TRBJ1-5; clone_size: .; v_call: TRBV7-2
cdr3_aa: CASREGLRNTGELFF; cdr3_nt: TGTGCCAGCAGAGAGGGACTGAGAAACACCGGGGAGCTGTTTTTT; d_call: .; j_call: TRBJ2-2; clone_size: .; v_call: TRBV7-9
cdr3_aa: CASSAVDRASGELFF; cdr3_nt: TGTGCCAGCAGCGCAGTCGACAGGGCCTCCGGGGAGCTGTTTTTT; d_call: TRBD1; j_call: TRBJ2-2; clone_size: .; v_call: TRBV9
cdr3_aa: CAWSVRGSIYTGELFF; cdr3_nt: TGTGCCTGGAGTGTACGGGGTAGCATCTACACCGGGGAGCTGTTTTTT; d_call: .; j_call: TRBJ2-2; clone_size: .; v_call: TRBV30
cdr3_aa: CASSLVGGRGSSYNEQFF; cdr3_nt: TGTGCCAGCAGCTTGGTAGGTGGTCGCGGGAGCTCCTACAATGAGCAGTTCTTC; d_call: TRBD2; j_call: TRBJ2-1; clone_size: .; v_call: TRBV5-4
cdr3_aa: CASSPTGNEQFF; cdr3_nt: TGCGCCAGCAGCCCGACAGGCAATGAGCAGTTCTTC; d_call: .; j_call: TRBJ2-1; clone_size: .; v_call: TRBV10-1
cdr3_aa: CASSPGIRPDSYEQYF; cdr3_nt: TGTGCCAGCAGCCCCGGGATCCGGCCAGACTCCTACGAGCAGTACTTC; d_call: .; j_call: TRBJ2-7; clone_size: once; v_call: TRBV11-2
cdr3_aa: CASSLIGGEQYF; cdr3_nt: TGTGCCAGCAGTTTGATAGGGGGCGAGCAGTACTTC; d_call: .; j_call: TRBJ2-7; clone_size: .; v_call: TRBV28
cdr3_aa: CASSQGSSGGFYEQYF; cdr3_nt: TGCGCCAGCAGCCAAGGCTCTAGCGGGGGCTTCTACGAGCAGTACTTC; d_call: TRBD2; j_call: TRBJ2-7; clone_size: .; v_call: TRBV4-1
cdr3_aa: CASSRGAGNTIYF; cdr3_nt: TGTGCCAGCAGCCGGGGGGCTGGAAACACCATATATTTT; d_call: .; j_call: TRBJ1-3; clone_size: .; v_call: TRBV16
cdr3_aa: CASGGGSGQSQETQYF; cdr3_nt: TGTGCCAGCGGGGGTGGTAGCGGGCAATCACAAGAGACCCAGTACTTC; d_call: TRBD2; j_call: TRBJ2-5; clone_size: .; v_call: TRBV7-9
cdr3_aa: CASSPDRASYGYTF; cdr3_nt: TGTGCCAGCAGCCCGGACAGGGCAAGCTATGGCTACACCTTC; d_call: TRBD1; j_call: TRBJ1-2; clone_size: few; v_call: TRBV28
cdr3_aa: CASSLQGPRLGEQYF; cdr3_nt: TGTGCCAGCAGTTTACAGGGGCCCCGGCTTGGGGAGCAGTACTTC; d_call: TRBD1; j_call: TRBJ2-7; clone_size: .; v_call: TRBV6-5
cdr3_aa: CASSSTQGIQETQYF; cdr3_nt: TGTGCCAGCAGTTCCACCCAGGGGATACAAGAGACCCAGTACTTC; d_call: .; j_call: TRBJ2-5; clone_size: .; v_call: TRBV6-5
cdr3_aa: CASSEGQVTGYTF; cdr3_nt: TGTGCCAGCAGTGAAGGGCAGGTCACGGGCTACACCTTC; d_call: .; j_call: TRBJ1-2; clone_size: .; v_call: TRBV25-1
cdr3_aa: CASSQKWGHNEQFF; cdr3_nt: TGTGCCAGCAGCCAGAAATGGGGGCACAATGAGCAGTTCTTC; d_call: .; j_call: TRBJ2-1; clone_size: .; v_call: TRBV11-2
cdr3_aa: CASSTGQTYEQYF; cdr3_nt: TGTGCCAGCAGCACGGGACAGACCTACGAGCAGTACTTC; d_call: TRBD1; j_call: TRBJ2-7; clone_size: .; v_call: TRBV11-3
cdr3_aa: CASSPRASSYNEQFF; cdr3_nt: TGTGCCAGCAGCCCGAGGGCGAGCTCCTACAATGAGCAGTTCTTC; d_call: .; j_call: TRBJ2-1; clone_size: .; v_call: TRBV7-3
cdr3_aa: CASSLGTSGKGGPYF; cdr3_nt: TGTGCCAGCAGCTTAGGTACTAGCGGGAAAGGCGGTCCGTACTTC; d_call: TRBD2; j_call: TRBJ2-7; clone_size: .; v_call: TRBV11-2
cdr3_aa: CASSLQRGTSLVETQYF; cdr3_nt: TGTGCCAGCAGCTTACAGCGTGGGACTAGCCTGGTAGAGACCCAGTACTTC; d_call: TRBD2; j_call: TRBJ2-5; clone_size: once; v_call: TRBV7-2
cdr3_aa: CASSDRGTGTGELFF; cdr3_nt: TGTGCCAGCAGTGATCGGGGGACGGGCACCGGGGAGCTGTTTTTT; d_call: .; j_call: TRBJ2-2; clone_size: few; v_call: TRBV2
cdr3_aa: CASSPGLHEQYF; cdr3_nt: TGTGCCAGCAGCCCCGGACTTCACGAGCAGTACTTC; d_call: .; j_call: TRBJ2-7; clone_size: .; v_call: TRBV5-4
cdr3_aa: CASSRKSGTSGRGETQYF; cdr3_nt: TGTGCCAGCAGTAGGAAGTCCGGGACTAGCGGGAGAGGAGAGACCCAGTACTTC; d_call: TRBD2; j_call: TRBJ2-5; clone_size: .; v_call: TRBV27
cdr3_aa: CAWSFRLAEYEQYF; cdr3_nt: TGTGCCTGGAGCTTTAGACTAGCGGAATACGAGCAGTACTTC; d_call: TRBD2; j_call: TRBJ2-7; clone_size: .; v_call: TRBV30
cdr3_aa: CASSTSSYNEQFF; cdr3_nt: TGTGCCAGTAGTACCTCCTCCTACAATGAGCAGTTCTTC; d_call: .; j_call: TRBJ2-1; clone_size: .; v_call: TRBV19
cdr3_aa: CAISLDGNQPQHF; cdr3_nt: TGTGCCATCAGTCTAGACGGGAATCAGCCCCAGCATTTT; d_call: .; j_call: TRBJ1-5; clone_size: once; v_call: TRBV10-3
cdr3_aa: CASRTGTVSNQPQHF; cdr3_nt: TGTGCCAGCAGGACCGGGACAGTTAGCAATCAGCCCCAGCATTTT; d_call: TRBD1; j_call: TRBJ1-5; clone_size: .; v_call: TRBV6-1
cdr3_aa: CASSSTGGWDEQFF; cdr3_nt: TGTGCCAGCAGTTCTACAGGGGGTTGGGATGAGCAGTTCTTC; d_call: TRBD1; j_call: TRBJ2-1; clone_size: once; v_call: TRBV6-5
cdr3_aa: CASSLENLAGNEQFF; cdr3_nt: TGTGCCAGCAGCTTAGAAAATTTAGCGGGAAATGAGCAGTTCTTC; d_call: TRBD2; j_call: TRBJ2-1; clone_size: .; v_call: TRBV7-8
cdr3_aa: CASSQGLPQHF; cdr3_nt: TGTGCCAGTAGTCAGGGGCTCCCCCAGCATTTT; d_call: .; j_call: TRBJ1-5; clone_size: .; v_call: TRBV19
cdr3_aa: CASSPRQGSYTF; cdr3_nt: TGTGCCAGCAGCCCCAGACAGGGGAGCTACACCTTC; d_call: TRBD1; j_call: TRBJ1-2; clone_size: .; v_call: TRBV5-6
cdr3_aa: CASSSRDRGYEQYF; cdr3_nt: TGTGCCAGCAGTTCCCGGGACAGGGGTTACGAGCAGTACTTC; d_call: TRBD1; j_call: TRBJ2-7; clone_size: .; v_call: TRBV27
cdr3_aa: CASSVSDLWEQFF; cdr3_nt: TGTGCCAGCAGCGTTAGCGATCTTTGGGAGCAGTTCTTC; d_call: .; j_call: TRBJ2-1; clone_size: .; v_call: TRBV9
cdr3_aa: CASSYRVRSTGELFF; cdr3_nt: TGTGCCAGCAGTTACAGAGTAAGGAGCACCGGGGAGCTGTTTTTT; d_call: .; j_call: TRBJ2-2; clone_size: few; v_call: TRBV6-5
cdr3_aa: CASSLAGGSTDTQYF; cdr3_nt: TGTGCCAGCAGCTTAGCAGGGGGGTCCACAGATACGCAGTATTTT; d_call: .; j_call: TRBJ2-3; clone_size: .; v_call: TRBV11-3
cdr3_aa: CATSRVSQETQYF; cdr3_nt: TGTGCCACCAGCAGAGTGAGCCAAGAGACCCAGTACTTC; d_call: .; j_call: TRBJ2-5; clone_size: .; v_call: TRBV15
cdr3_aa: CASSPGQGRNIQYF; cdr3_nt: TGTGCCAGCAGTCCGGGACAGGGACGCAACATTCAGTACTTC; d_call: TRBD1; j_call: TRBJ2-4; clone_size: once; v_call: TRBV6-5
cdr3_aa: CSVERRWVQFF; cdr3_nt: TGCAGCGTTGAACGGCGGTGGGTGCAGTTCTTC; d_call: .; j_call: TRBJ2-1; clone_size: .; v_call: TRBV29-1
cdr3_aa: CASSFVSLASSYEQYF; cdr3_nt: TGTGCCAGCAGTTTCGTGTCGCTAGCGAGCTCCTACGAGCAGTACTTC; d_call: .; j_call: TRBJ2-7; clone_size: .; v_call: TRBV28
cdr3_aa: CAISGLAGAGGTDTQYF; cdr3_nt: TGTGCCATCAGTGGGCTAGCGGGAGCGGGGGGCACAGATACGCAGTATTTT; d_call: TRBD2; j_call: TRBJ2-3; clone_size: .; v_call: TRBV10-3
cdr3_aa: CASSDSGLAGAGFGELFF; cdr3_nt: TGTGCCAGCAGTGACTCGGGACTAGCGGGAGCGGGTTTCGGGGAGCTGTTTTTT; d_call: TRBD2; j_call: TRBJ2-2; clone_size: .; v_call: TRBV28
cdr3_aa: CASSERRDTQYF; cdr3_nt: TGTGCCAGCAGTGAACGGAGAGATACGCAGTATTTT; d_call: .; j_call: TRBJ2-3; clone_size: .; v_call: TRBV25-1
cdr3_aa: CASSILAGAINEQFF; cdr3_nt: TGTGCCAGTAGTATACTAGCGGGAGCTATAAATGAGCAGTTCTTC; d_call: TRBD2; j_call: TRBJ2-1; clone_size: .; v_call: TRBV19
cdr3_aa: CASSKGLAGESYEQYF; cdr3_nt: TGTGCCAGTAGTAAGGGACTAGCGGGAGAGTCCTACGAGCAGTACTTC; d_call: TRBD2; j_call: TRBJ2-7; clone_size: few; v_call: TRBV19
cdr3_aa: CASRRQGPLYNYGYTF; cdr3_nt: TGTGCCAGCAGGAGACAGGGGCCTCTCTACAACTATGGCTACACCTTC; d_call: TRBD1; j_call: TRBJ1-2; clone_size: .; v_call: TRBV28
cdr3_aa: CASTPGTSGIRGADTQYF; cdr3_nt: TGTGCCAGTACCCCCGGGACTAGCGGGATTAGAGGCGCAGATACGCAGTATTTT; d_call: TRBD2; j_call: TRBJ2-3; clone_size: .; v_call: TRBV19
cdr3_aa: CASSPVAGTGELFF; cdr3_nt: TGTGCCAGTAGTCCAGTAGCGGGGACCGGGGAGCTGTTTTTT; d_call: TRBD2; j_call: TRBJ2-2; clone_size: .; v_call: TRBV19
cdr3_aa: CASSRQGAYGYTF; cdr3_nt: TGTGCCAGCAGCAGACAGGGGGCCTATGGCTACACCTTC; d_call: TRBD1; j_call: TRBJ1-2; clone_size: .; v_call: TRBV7-2
cdr3_aa: CASRRQGAIEETQYF; cdr3_nt: TGCGCCAGCCGACGACAGGGGGCGATTGAAGAGACCCAGTACTTC; d_call: TRBD1; j_call: TRBJ2-5; clone_size: .; v_call: TRBV10-2
cdr3_aa: CASSLSGANTGELFF; cdr3_nt: TGTGCCAGCAGCCTTAGCGGAGCCAACACCGGGGAGCTGTTTTTT; d_call: .; j_call: TRBJ2-2; clone_size: .; v_call: TRBV7-8
cdr3_aa: CASSSPPGGRALSTDTQYF; cdr3_nt: TGTGCCAGCAGCTCGCCGCCTGGCGGGAGGGCCCTCAGCACAGATACGCAGTATTTT; d_call: TRBD2; j_call: TRBJ2-3; clone_size: .; v_call: TRBV7-3